This T cell receptor (beta chain) was sequenced during a study of T cell clonality in common variable immunodeficiency. At least ten counts were recorded for this clone. Its antigen is still unknown. The read stops 3 residues short of the end of the CDR3; the missing end is completed from the germline J gene. TCRdb's table, derived via immunoSEQ multiplex PCR, lists solely in-frame clones and lacks some. Singletons are absent from the sample, which has roughly 14,000 clones. CDR3 length equals 14 residues. Germline CDR1 is SEHNR and CDR2 is FQNEAQ (reference sequence). Trimming removed 2 bases at V and 7 bases at J, with 11 bases between. Study conclusions and caveats: Fewer TCRbeta clones were shared among CVID subjects than controls. In common variable immunodeficiency, TCR beta chains reportedly carried fewer deletions and N-nucleotide insertions.

The rearrangement uses TRBV7-9 and TRBJ1-4, with TRBD1 as a possible D gene (6 bases). The sequence came from a human donor with common variable immunodeficiency. The specimen was peripheral blood mononuclear cells. CDR3 loop: CASSLMAGVEKLFF. The part of the CDR3 DNA that was read is TGTGCCAGCAGCTTAATGGCAGGGGTTGAAAAA.